The 10 T cell receptor beta chains below were found in one sample sequenced in a study of cytotoxic CD8 clonotypes in ibrutinib-treated CLL. Assay: immunoSEQ multiplex PCR; the TCRdb copy retains only in-frame clones and omits some. The data contain tens of thousands of clones, roughly three quarters of them singletons. Sequenced here: PBMCs, sampled after 12 months of ibrutinib treatment. Receptors were obtained from a human donor with chronic lymphocytic leukemia.

The chain combines TRBV5-5 with TRBJ2-2; 8 positions agree with TRBD2. The CDR3 has 16 amino acids. V gave up 4 bases and J gave up 3 bases; unmatched junction bases: 8. The V gene's germline CDR1 is SGHKS and CDR2 YYEKEE (reference sequence). The chain's CDR3 is CASSPGGTSHTGELFF. CDR3 nucleotide sequence: TGTGCCAGCAGCCCGGGGGGGACTTCACACACCGGGGAGCTGTTTTTT.

This rearrangement joins TRBV30 to TRBJ2-1, with 9 bases identical to TRBD2. The CDR3 sequence is 16 residues long. From germline, CDR1 is GTSNPN and CDR2 SVGIG (reference sequence). V was clipped by 0 bases and J by 8 bases; unmatched bases: 11. This chain's CDR3 is CAWSVPGAGGPYEQFF. The CDR3 region has the DNA TGTGCCTGGAGTGTACCTGGGGCGGGAGGGCCCTATGAGCAGTTCTTC.

The chain has TRBV10-2 and TRBJ2-7, with unresolved D. Trimming cost V 8 bases and J 2 bases, with 7 bases left between them. The germline V gene has CDR1 WSHSY and CDR2 SAAADI. The CDR3 is made up of 11 amino acids. The CDR3 bases are TGCGCCAGCGCGAACCCCTACGAGCAGTACTTC. Protein sequence: CASANPYEQYF.

DNA for the CDR3: TGTGCCAGCACCTTGGGAGAGGGAGGCTACACCTTC. Translating gives CASTLGEGGYTF. The V and J genes are TRBV6-1 and TRBJ1-2, with no clear D. Trimming took 7 bases from V and 8 from J, leaving 14 bases between them. The CDR3 is made up of 12 amino acids. CDR1 and CDR2 from the germline V gene are MNHNS and SASEGT.

This clone was detected only once. The J gene is TRBJ1-1, the V gene TRBV19; D uncertain. Per germline, CDR1 LNHDA and CDR2 SQIVND (reference sequence). There are 13 residues in the CDR3. V was pared by 1 base and J by 6 bases, with 9 bases between. The CDR3 region is CASSIARVSEAFF. CDR3 bases: TGTGCCAGTAGTATAGCCCGGGTTTCTGAAGCTTTCTTT.

The chain links TRBV7-8 to TRBJ1-3; D is perhaps TRBD1 (5 bases). The CDR3 contains 14 residues. Trimming stripped 5 bases from V and 3 bases from J, with 11 bases between. The V gene's germline CDR1 is SGHVS and CDR2 FQNEAQ. The CDR3 protein is CASSPRDLGNTIYF. The CDR3 DNA follows: TGTGCCAGCAGCCCCCGGGACCTTGGAAACACCATATATTTT.

This clone has a single count. The chain joins TRBV9 to TRBJ1-1; D call uncertain. Looked up from germline, CDR1 is SGDLS and CDR2 is YYNGEE. V was pared by 4 bases and J by 2 bases, with 18 bases between. The CDR3 is 16 amino acids. CDR3 region: CASSPLDTAPNTEAFF. The CDR3 DNA sequence: TGTGCCAGCAGCCCTCTCGACACGGCGCCAAACACTGAAGCTTTCTTT.

The chain links TRBV7-9 to TRBJ1-3; D unclear. Germline lookup yields CDR1 SEHNR and CDR2 FQNEAQ (reference sequence). Trimming removed 3 bases at V and 0 bases at J, with 3 bases between. The CDR3 totals 13 residues. CDR3: CASSLVSGNTIYF. The CDR3, as DNA: TGTGCCAGCAGCTTGGTCTCTGGAAACACCATATATTTT. The complete variable domain, with remaining parts taken from reference TRBV7-9 and TRBJ1-3, reads DTGVSQNPRHKITKRGQNVTFRCDPISEHNRLYWYRQTLGQGPEFLTYFQNEAQLEKSRLLSDRFSAERPKGSFSTLEIQRTEQGDSAMYLCASSLVSGNTIYFGEGSWLTVV.

This sequence joins TRBV29-1 and TRBJ1-3; the D gene is possibly TRBD1 (6 bases). Germline values: CDR1 SQVTM, CDR2 ANQGSEA. The germline V and J ends were trimmed by 4 bases and 0 bases, with 7 bases remaining between them. The CDR3 covers 13 residues. In nucleotides, the CDR3 is TGCAGCGTTGGGACAGCCTCTGGAAACACCATATATTTT. Its protein is CSVGTASGNTIYF.

The chain has TRBV11-2 and TRBJ2-7, with D maybe TRBD2 (5 bases). Per germline, CDR1 SGHAT and CDR2 FQNNGV. The CDR3 runs to 16 residues. The V and J ends lost 0 bases and 9 bases respectively, with 21 bases between them. In DNA, the CDR3 is TGTGCCAGCAGCTTAGACGCGGGCACGGTGGGCCAAGTGCAGTACTTC. It codes for CASSLDAGTVGQVQYF.